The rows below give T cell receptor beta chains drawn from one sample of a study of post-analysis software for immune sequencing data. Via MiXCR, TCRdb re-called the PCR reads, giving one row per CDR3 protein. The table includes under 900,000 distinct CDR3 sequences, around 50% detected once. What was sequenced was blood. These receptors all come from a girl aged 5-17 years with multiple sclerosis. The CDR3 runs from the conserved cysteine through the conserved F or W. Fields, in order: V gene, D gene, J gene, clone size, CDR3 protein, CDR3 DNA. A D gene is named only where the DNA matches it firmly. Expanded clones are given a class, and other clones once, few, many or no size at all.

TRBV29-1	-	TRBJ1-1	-	CSVEGPTEAFF	TGCAGCGTTGAAGGTCCCACTGAAGCTTTCTTT
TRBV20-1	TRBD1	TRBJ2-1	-	CSAAPGQGYNEQFF	TGCAGTGCTGCCCCGGGACAGGGGTACAATGAGCAGTTCTTC
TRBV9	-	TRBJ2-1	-	CASSTDGSSYNEQFF	TGTGCCAGCAGCACGGACGGGAGCTCCTACAATGAGCAGTTCTTC
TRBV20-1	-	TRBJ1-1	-	CSASPSRGRRNTEAFF	TGCAGTGCTAGCCCCTCAAGGGGAAGAAGGAACACTGAAGCTTTCTTT
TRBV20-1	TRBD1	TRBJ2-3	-	CSARKQGIKDTQYF	TGCAGTGCTAGAAAACAGGGGATCAAGGATACGCAGTATTTT
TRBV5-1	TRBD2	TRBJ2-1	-	CASSTKGRGGRDEQFF	TGCGCCAGCAGCACCAAGGGTCGGGGGGGCCGCGATGAGCAGTTCTTC
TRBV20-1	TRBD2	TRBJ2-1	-	CSARTSGALNEQFF	TGCAGTGCCCGGACTAGCGGGGCTCTCAATGAGCAGTTCTTC
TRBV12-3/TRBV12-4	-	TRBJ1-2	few	CASSSGVTYGYTF	TGTGCCAGCAGTTCTGGGGTCACCTATGGCTACACCTTC
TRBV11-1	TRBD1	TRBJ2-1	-	CASSLGGTVSYNEQFF	TGTGCCAGCAGCTTAGGAGGGACAGTCTCCTACAATGAGCAGTTCTTC
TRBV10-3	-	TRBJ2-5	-	CAISGTSGETQYF	TGTGCCATCAGTGGGACTTCGGGAGAGACCCAGTACTTC
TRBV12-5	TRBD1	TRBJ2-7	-	CASGSSTGDGDYEQYF	TGTGCTAGTGGTTCCTCGACAGGGGATGGTGATTACGAGCAGTACTTC
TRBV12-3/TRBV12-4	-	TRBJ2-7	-	CASIPGQGSYEQYF	TGTGCCAGCATCCCGGGGCAGGGGAGCTACGAGCAGTACTTC
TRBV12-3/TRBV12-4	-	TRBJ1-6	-	CASRRDSTYNSPLHF	TGTGCCAGCAGACGGGACTCGACCTATAATTCACCCCTCCACTTT
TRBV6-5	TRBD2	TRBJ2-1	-	CASSRLSGRSYNEQFF	TGTGCCAGCAGTCGACTAAGCGGGAGGTCCTACAATGAGCAGTTCTTC
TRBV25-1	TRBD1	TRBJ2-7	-	CASSESGQGRSYEQYF	TGTGCCAGCAGTGAATCGGGACAGGGGAGGTCCTACGAGCAGTACTTC
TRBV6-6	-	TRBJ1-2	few	CASSYDRGYTF	TGTGCCAGCAGTTACGATCGGGGCTACACCTTC
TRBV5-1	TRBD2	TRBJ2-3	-	CASSLALAGVSTDTQYF	TGCGCCAGCAGCTTGGCACTAGCGGGAGTTAGTACAGATACGCAGTATTTT
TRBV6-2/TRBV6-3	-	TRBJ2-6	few	CASSEDSSGANVLTF	TGTGCCAGCAGTGAGGACAGCTCTGGGGCCAACGTCCTGACTTTC
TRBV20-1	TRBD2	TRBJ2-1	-	CSAIVAGVSYNEQFF	TGCAGTGCAATAGTAGCGGGAGTGTCCTACAATGAGCAGTTCTTC
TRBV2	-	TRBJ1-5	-	CASSYSQPQHF	TGTGCCAGCAGTTATAGTCAGCCCCAGCATTTT
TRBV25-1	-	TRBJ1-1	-	CASSEWYRDESEAFF	TGTGCCAGCAGTGAATGGTACAGGGACGAGAGTGAAGCTTTCTTT
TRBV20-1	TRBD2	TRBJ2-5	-	CSAAIRGASGGVEETQYF	TGCAGTGCCGCGATCCGTGGGGCTAGCGGGGGAGTCGAAGAGACCCAGTACTTC
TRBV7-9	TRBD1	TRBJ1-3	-	CASSFGQVGNTIYF	TGTGCCAGCAGCTTTGGACAGGTTGGAAACACCATATATTTT
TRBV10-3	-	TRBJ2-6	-	CAISGAGAGASVLTF	TGTGCCATCAGCGGGGCCGGGGCTGGGGCCAGCGTCCTGACTTTC
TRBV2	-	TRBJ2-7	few	CASSGRLALGDQYF	TGTGCCAGCAGTGGGAGGCTAGCCCTGGGGGACCAGTACTTC
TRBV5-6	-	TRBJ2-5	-	CASSYLTYQETQYF	TGTGCCAGCAGCTACTTGACTTACCAAGAGACCCAGTACTTC
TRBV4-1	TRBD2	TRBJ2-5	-	CASSQDGEGRTQYF	TGCGCCAGCAGCCAAGACGGGGAGGGGCGGACCCAGTACTTC
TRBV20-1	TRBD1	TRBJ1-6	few	CSAWDSPNSPLHF	TGCAGTGCCTGGGACAGCCCAAATTCACCCCTCCACTTT
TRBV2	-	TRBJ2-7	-	CASSDSYYEQYF	TGTGCCAGCAGTGACAGTTACTACGAGCAGTACTTC
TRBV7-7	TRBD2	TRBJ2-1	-	CASSLRLGGGRDNEQFF	TGTGCTAGCAGCTTAAGGTTGGGAGGCGGGAGAGATAATGAGCAGTTCTTC